These 3 T cell receptor beta chains originate from one sample sequenced in a study of beta chain features in type 1 diabetes. As every portion of the isolated RNA was reverse transcribed, the sequencing read expressed TCRB transcripts. Using immunoSEQ multiplex PCR, the repertoire was profiled, and TCRdb retains in-frame clones only, with some absent. Among over 40,000 clones listed, about 51% were seen once. Sequencing was performed on Tregs from blood. These receptors came from a woman aged 18-30 years in good health.

This clone occurred a few times. The chain links TRBV9 to TRBJ2-1; 8 bases fit TRBD1. This CDR3 region has 16 residues. Germline lookup yields CDR1 SGDLS and CDR2 YYNGEE. V dropped 3 bases and J dropped 1; count of bases not matched to a gene: 6. CDR3 sequence: CASSGQGAGSYNEQFF. The CDR3, as DNA: TGTGCCAGCAGCGGCCAGGGGGCAGGGTCCTACAATGAGCAGTTCTTC.

V gene TRBV4-1 combines with J gene TRBJ2-1; D not resolved. Germline loops: CDR1 MGHRA, CDR2 YSYEKL. Trimming removed 4 bases from V and 8 bases from J, with 21 bases in between. This CDR3 has 16 amino acids. DNA for the CDR3: TGCGCCAGCAGCCTAACGAATGGAGCCCCGACCCATGAGCAGTTCTTC. This sequence encodes CASSLTNGAPTHEQFF.

V and J are TRBV27 and TRBJ2-6; TRBD1 might be the D (6 bases). V lost 4 bases to trimming and J lost 1 base, with 11 bases between them. This CDR3 has 16 residues. Germline values: CDR1 MNHEY, CDR2 SMNVEV (reference sequence). Here the CDR3 DNA reads TGTGCCAGCAGTTACCTACAGGGATCTGGGGCCAACGTCCTGACTTTC. It codes for CASSYLQGSGANVLTF.